The 4 T cell receptor beta chains below all came from one sample that was sequenced in a study of Ad26.COV2.S vaccination and SARS-CoV-2 variants. The treatment: approximately 18 received Ad26.COV2.S at low or high dose, single or two shots; five or six received placebo; per-sample allocation not given. Following the first vaccine or placebo injection, samples were taken on day 63. Profiling relied on immunoSEQ multiplex PCR, and the TCRdb table lists in-frame clones only, not all of them. The table lists fewer than 800,000 clones, about 90% of them singletons. The sample was peripheral blood, taken in a trial of Ad26.COV2.S vaccine versus placebo. The source of these receptors is a person between 18 and 60 years old who received the Ad26.COV2.S COVID-19 vaccine or a placebo.

This chain joins TRBV4-2 and TRBJ2-5; 10 nucleotides line up with TRBD2. This CDR3 region has 15 residues. Germline V gene data show CDR1 as LGHNA and CDR2 as YNFKEQ. V gave up 4 bases and J gave up 3 bases; unmatched junction bases: 5. The CDR3 loop reads CASSPDLAGEETQYF. The CDR3 nucleotides read TGTGCCAGCAGCCCAGACCTAGCGGGAGAAGAGACCCAGTACTTC.

On this clone itself: The sample holds other DNA sequences that translate to the same CDR3. The rearrangement joins TRBV19 to TRBJ2-2; 10 bases fit TRBD2. CDR1 and CDR2 from the germline V gene are LNHDA and SQIVND (reference sequence). This CDR3 is built from 15 residues. The trim removed 2 bases at V and 6 bases at J, leaving 3 bases unmatched. Here the CDR3 reads CASSILAGVAGELFF. The CDR3 bases are TGTGCCAGTAGTATACTAGCGGGAGTTGCCGGGGAGCTGTTTTTT.

Regarding this clone: Other DNA variants within this sample encode the same CDR3. The chain has TRBV27 and TRBJ1-3, with 11 positions matching TRBD1. Germline V gene data show CDR1 as MNHEY and CDR2 as SMNVEV (reference sequence). CDR3 length equals 15 residues. V dropped 6 bases and J dropped 2; count of bases not matched to a gene: 3. The chain's CDR3 is CASSLGQGAGNTIYF. The CDR3 DNA reads as TGTGCCAGCAGCCTGGGACAGGGGGCTGGAAACACCATATATTTT.

The sample holds one count of this clone. The chain joins TRBV19 to TRBJ1-4, with 8 nucleotides matching TRBD1. This CDR3 comprises 15 residues. The V and J ends lost 5 bases and 8 bases, in that order; junction bases with no gene match: 10. Germline values: CDR1 LNHDA, CDR2 SQIVND (reference sequence). This CDR3 is CASSVGTGGGEKLFF. Written as DNA, the CDR3 is TGTGCCAGTAGTGTAGGCACAGGGGGAGGCGAAAAACTGTTTTTT. Complete variable domain (other parts from reference TRBV19 and TRBJ1-4): DGGITQSPKYLFRKEGQNVTLSCEQNLNHDAMYWYRQDPGQGLRLIYYSQIVNDFQKGDIAEGYSVSREKKESFPLTVTSAQKNPTAFYLCASSVGTGGGEKLFFGSGTQLSVL.